The entry that follows covers one TCR beta chain sequence. Its antigen is not known. The entry originates in a study of prognosis after radiotherapy for stage I lung cancer. Background on the study: Newly diagnosed primary stage I lung tumors were found in fourteen patients, while oligometastatic NSCLC after surgical resection of the primary tumor was found in several. The tumor diagnosis was squamous cell carcinoma for about 7 patients and adenocarcinoma for twelve. No patient had concurrent therapy with stereotactic body radiotherapy. Study-wide points: There was no determination made of whether the expanded TCR clones were tumor-specific.

The authors amplified TCR beta CDR3 from genomic DNA using two-round multiplex PCR. Round-one PCR had primers specific to each TRBV and TRBJ gene. In TCRdb, the multiplex PCR reads were re-called with MiXCR into one record per CDR3 protein. The sample lists about 14,000 distinct CDR3 sequences, around 27% seen once, with 13% in the top ten. This clonotype was sampled from a donor over 45 with non-small cell lung cancer. The sequences come from PBMCs, collected before or after stereotactic body radiation therapy (not recorded which).

CDR3 in DNA: TGTGCCAGCAGCTTGGTGGGGGGACAGGTGGGAGGAGAGACCCAGTACTTC. Its protein product is CASSLVGGQVGGETQYF. V is TRBV5-5 and J is TRBJ2-5; 8 bases are a match to TRBD1. The V and J ends lost 0 bases and 4 bases, in that order; junction bases with no gene match: 11. The germline CDR1 and CDR2 sequences are SGHKS and YYEKEE (reference sequence). This CDR3 region has 17 residues.